This T cell receptor beta chain is drawn from a study of blood T cells in healthy people across ages. Primed by a sample-barcoded 5' primer and a J-beta primer mix, a second PCR proceeded for about 7 to 12 cycles. TCRdb reanalysed the 5' RACE reads using MiXCR and keeps one entry per CDR3 protein. This sample carries 1.6 million or so distinct CDR3 sequences, 34% of them seen once, and the ten largest clones take roughly 10%. General observations from the study: PBMCs went unsorted, and a conclusive naive versus antigen-experienced comparison was therefore prevented.

A note on this clonotype: Its antigen is not known.

Germline V gives CDR1 SGHNT, CDR2 YENEEA. This CDR3 has 14 residues. Trimming took 7 bases from V and 2 from J, leaving 14 bases between them. The source of this sequence is a woman aged 25-40 years in good health. The sequencing input was blood. V usage is TRBV11-3 and J usage is TRBJ2-5; no clear D. CDR3 residues: CASNLRRTQETQYF. The DNA for the CDR3 is TGTGCCAGCAACCTCAGGAGAACACAAGAGACCCAGTACTTC.